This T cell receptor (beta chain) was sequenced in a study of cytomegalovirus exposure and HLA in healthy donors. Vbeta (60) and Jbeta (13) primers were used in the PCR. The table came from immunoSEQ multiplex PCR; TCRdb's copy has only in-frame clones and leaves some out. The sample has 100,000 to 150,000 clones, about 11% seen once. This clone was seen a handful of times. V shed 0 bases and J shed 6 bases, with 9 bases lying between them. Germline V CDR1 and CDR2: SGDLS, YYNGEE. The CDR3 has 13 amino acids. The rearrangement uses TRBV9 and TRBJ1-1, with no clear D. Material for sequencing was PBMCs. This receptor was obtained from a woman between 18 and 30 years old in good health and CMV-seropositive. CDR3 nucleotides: TGTGCCAGCAGCGTAGCAACCGGGGCTGAAGCTTTCTTT. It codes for CASSVATGAEAFF.